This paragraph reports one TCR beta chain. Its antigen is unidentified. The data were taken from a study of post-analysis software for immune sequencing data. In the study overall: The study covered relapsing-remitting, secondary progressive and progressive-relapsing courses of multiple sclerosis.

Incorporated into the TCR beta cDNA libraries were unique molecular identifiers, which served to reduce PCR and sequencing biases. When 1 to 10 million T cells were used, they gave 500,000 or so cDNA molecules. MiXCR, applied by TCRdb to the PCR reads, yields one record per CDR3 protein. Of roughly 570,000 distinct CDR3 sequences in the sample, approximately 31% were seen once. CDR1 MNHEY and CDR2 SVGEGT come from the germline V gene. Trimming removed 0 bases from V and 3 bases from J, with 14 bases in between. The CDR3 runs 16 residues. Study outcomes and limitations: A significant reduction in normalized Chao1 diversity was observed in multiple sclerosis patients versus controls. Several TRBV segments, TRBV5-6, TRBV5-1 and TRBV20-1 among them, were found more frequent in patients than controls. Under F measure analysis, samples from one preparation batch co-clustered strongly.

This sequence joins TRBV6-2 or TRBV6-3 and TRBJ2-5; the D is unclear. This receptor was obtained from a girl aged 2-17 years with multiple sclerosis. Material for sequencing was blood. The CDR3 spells CASSYSMGELEETQYF. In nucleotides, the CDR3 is TGTGCCAGCAGTTACTCGATGGGTGAACTGGAAGAGACCCAGTACTTC.